These 4 T cell receptor beta chains share one sample of origin, sequenced in a study of T-cell reconstitution after alpha-beta-depleted transplantation in children. For TCRbeta, the library was prepared with unique molecular identifiers. TCRdb reprocessed the PCR reads via MiXCR and lists one record per CDR3 protein. The sample comprises 450,000 to 700,000 distinct CDR3 sequences, 25% to 30% of which are singletons, and around 36% rests with the top ten. Here the sequenced sample was PBMCs, taken before TCRalphabeta/CD19-depleted stem cell transplant. Receptors originate from a boy under two years old with Wiskott-Aldrich syndrome, due to receive a stem cell transplant.

This clonotype was recorded a few times. The chain joins TRBV5-5 to TRBJ1-5; TRBD1 matches 8 bases. The CDR3 length is 15 residues. Trimming removed 3 bases from V and 2 bases from J; junction bases left unmatched: 4. From germline, CDR1 is SGHKS and CDR2 YYEKEE (reference sequence). CDR3 region: CASSSTGVGNQPQHF. The DNA of the CDR3 is TGTGCCAGCAGCTCGACAGGGGTTGGCAATCAGCCCCAGCATTTT.

The CDR3 region is CASSGRTFNNEQFF. Here the CDR3 DNA reads TGTGCCAGCAGTGGGAGGACTTTTAACAATGAGCAGTTCTTC. This chain connects TRBV6-1 to TRBJ2-1, with D possibly being TRBD2 (5 bases). CDR1 is MNHNS and CDR2 is SASEGT in the germline V gene. CDR3 length: 14 residues. V was shortened by 4 bases and J by 5 bases, with 12 bases between the two germline ends.

The CDR3 is CASSPRVGPEQYF. The CDR3 DNA sequence: TGTGCCAGCAGCCCCCGGGTTGGACCCGAGCAGTACTTC. The chain is built from TRBV7-2 and TRBJ2-7; D not resolved. The CDR3 totals 13 residues. V was trimmed by 5 bases and J by 6 bases, leaving 14 bases between them. The germline CDR1 and CDR2 sequences are SGHTA and FQGNSA.

This sequence joins TRBV7-9 and TRBJ2-1, with 13 positions matching TRBD2. The CDR3 extends over 15 amino acids. Unmatched junction bases numbered 4, after V lost 5 bases and J lost 6 bases. Germline V lookup: CDR1 SEHNR, CDR2 FQNEAQ (reference sequence). CDR3: CASSGLAGVFNEQFF. As DNA, the CDR3 is TGTGCCAGCAGCGGACTAGCGGGAGTTTTCAATGAGCAGTTCTTC.